This is a list of T cell receptor beta chains from one sample in a study of human T cells and chemical hapten exposure. TCRdb passed the RACE reads through MiXCR, listing each CDR3 protein once. Among under 100,000 distinct CDR3 sequences listed, roughly 10% were seen once. Material: whole blood, obtained in connection with sensitization to the hapten diphenylcyclopropenone (DPC). All receptors derive from a woman in her 30s with alopecia areata. Some clones in this sample may be carry-over from other donors' samples. Each CDR3 is given with its conserved first and last residue. A D gene is named only where the DNA matches it firmly. For some rows the clone size is stated as once, few or many, or as a class when expanded; others skip it.

j_call,clone_size,v_call,d_call,cdr3_aa,cdr3_nt
TRBJ2-7,NA,TRBV4-2,NA,CASSRDPTLSEQYF,TGTGCCAGCAGCCGAGACCCGACCCTCTCCGAGCAGTACTTC
TRBJ2-2,many,TRBV5-1,NA,CASSLVPERNTGELFF,TGCGCCAGCAGCTTGGTTCCAGAAAGGAACACCGGGGAGCTGTTTTTT
TRBJ1-2,NA,TRBV29-1,NA,CSVADGDYGYTF,TGCAGCGTAGCAGACGGCGACTATGGCTACACCTTC
TRBJ2-7,few,TRBV29-1,NA,CSVGHAREQYF,TGCAGCGTCGGACACGCGCGCGAGCAGTACTTC
TRBJ2-1,many,TRBV29-1,TRBD2,CSMGTSGSTEQFF,TGCAGTATGGGGACTAGCGGGAGCACGGAGCAGTTCTTC
TRBJ1-5,NA,TRBV20-1,NA,CSARRREGSGGNQPQHF,TGCAGTGCCAGGCGAAGGGAGGGGTCAGGAGGGAATCAGCCCCAGCATTTT
TRBJ2-7,many,TRBV11-2,NA,CASSLSNGPYEQYF,TGTGCCAGCAGCTTATCCAACGGACCATACGAGCAGTACTTC
TRBJ1-2,many,TRBV12-3/TRBV12-4,NA,CASSFGGSGYTF,TGTGCCAGCAGTTTTGGGGGTAGTGGCTACACCTTC
TRBJ1-5,few,TRBV2,NA,CASRRTLDQPQHF,TGTGCCAGCCGAAGGACACTCGATCAGCCCCAGCATTTT
TRBJ2-3,NA,TRBV29-1,TRBD2,CSSNGLAGGHGTDTQYF,TGCAGCAGTAACGGACTAGCGGGGGGACACGGCACAGATACGCAGTATTTT
TRBJ1-5,NA,TRBV2,NA,CASSAGMEQPQHF,TGTGCCAGCAGTGCAGGGATGGAACAGCCCCAGCATTTT
TRBJ2-2,many,TRBV7-8,TRBD2,CASSPALAGETGELFF,TGTGCCAGCAGCCCAGCACTAGCGGGAGAAACCGGGGAGCTGTTTTTT
TRBJ2-7,few,TRBV27,NA,CASSAGRGTYYEQYF,TGTGCCAGCAGTGCAGGACGTGGGACTTATTACGAGCAGTACTTC
TRBJ2-2,many,TRBV6-1,NA,CASSDFRNRAWELFF,TGTGCCAGCAGCGACTTCCGGAACAGGGCCTGGGAGCTGTTTTTT
TRBJ2-3,many,TRBV7-6,NA,CASSLDPDTQYF,TGTGCCAGCAGCTTAGATCCAGATACGCAGTATTTT
TRBJ2-3,NA,TRBV6-2/TRBV6-3,NA,CASTLAGTDTQYF,TGTGCCAGCACCCTAGCTGGCACAGATACGCAGTATTTT
TRBJ2-3,few,TRBV29-1,NA,CSTSRDRTDTQYF,TGCAGCACATCACGGGACCGCACAGATACGCAGTATTTT
TRBJ2-2,NA,TRBV18,NA,CASSFGTQNTGELFF,TGTGCCAGCTCGTTCGGGACACAGAACACCGGGGAGCTGTTTTTT
TRBJ2-5,few,TRBV29-1,TRBD1,CSAARDRQETQYF,TGCAGCGCTGCCCGGGACAGGCAAGAGACCCAGTACTTC
TRBJ2-1,many,TRBV14,NA,CASSPRLEGDNEQFF,TGTGCCAGCAGCCCCCGGTTAGAGGGGGACAATGAGCAGTTCTTC
TRBJ2-3,few,TRBV10-3,TRBD2,CAISGETSGRPTDTQYF,TGTGCCATCAGTGGGGAGACTAGCGGGAGGCCCACAGATACGCAGTATTTT
TRBJ2-6,many,TRBV6-2/TRBV6-3,NA,CASSPRNSYSGANVLTF,TGTGCCAGCAGTCCCCGGAACAGCTACTCTGGGGCCAACGTCCTGACTTTC
TRBJ2-7,many,TRBV29-1,TRBD2,CSVVGSGSSYEQYF,TGCAGCGTTGTAGGTAGCGGGAGCTCCTACGAGCAGTACTTC
TRBJ1-6,NA,TRBV5-1,TRBD1,CASSRGDSPSALHF,TGCGCCAGCAGCCGCGGGGACAGTCCCTCGGCCCTCCACTTT
TRBJ2-3,many,TRBV29-1,TRBD2,CSVTSSGGSTDTQYF,TGCAGCGTGACCTCTAGCGGGGGAAGCACAGATACGCAGTATTTT
TRBJ2-1,NA,TRBV10-3,TRBD1,CAISDRTGISPFSYNEQFF,TGTGCCATCAGTGACCGGACAGGGATATCCCCCTTCTCCTACAATGAGCAGTTCTTC